The rows below give T cell receptor beta chains drawn from one sample of a study of CD8+ T cells in alopecia areata. This table comes from immunoSEQ multiplex PCR, and its TCRdb copy is limited to in-frame clones, with some not included. The sample shows about 180,000 clones, roughly half of them seen only once. Source: CD8+ T cells sorted from blood, taken at week 52, from a patient treated with tofacitinib. These receptors all come from a human donor with alopecia areata. The CDR3 runs from the conserved cysteine through the conserved F or W. The order of the fields is CDR3 DNA, CDR3 protein, V gene, D gene, J gene, clone size. D genes are given only for firm matches. Clone size, where shown, is once, few, many, or a class for clones that have expanded.

CDR3 DNA: TGTGCCAGTAGTGAACTACAGGAGGACTATGGCTACACCTTC
CDR3 protein: CASSELQEDYGYTF
V gene: TRBV19
D gene: .
J gene: TRBJ1-2
clone size: few

CDR3 DNA: TGTGCCAGCAGCGCCCGGGGGGCAGTCAATCAGCCCCAGCATTTT
CDR3 protein: CASSARGAVNQPQHF
V gene: TRBV11-2
D gene: .
J gene: TRBJ1-5
clone size: few

CDR3 DNA: TGTGCCAGCAGCTTGAGGGTCTTGGGGCAACCGCGGACGTGGAACACCATATATTTT
CDR3 protein: CASSLRVLGQPRTWNTIYF
V gene: TRBV7-9
D gene: .
J gene: TRBJ1-3
clone size: .

CDR3 DNA: TGTGCCAGCAGCTTGAAGACGTCTGAGCAGTACTTC
CDR3 protein: CASSLKTSEQYF
V gene: TRBV5-4
D gene: .
J gene: TRBJ2-7
clone size: .

CDR3 DNA: TGTGCCAGCAGCTTGGGTTGGAGCTCCTACAATGAGCAGTTCTTC
CDR3 protein: CASSLGWSSYNEQFF
V gene: TRBV5-6
D gene: .
J gene: TRBJ2-1
clone size: few

CDR3 DNA: TGTGCCAGCAGCCCCGGGGCGGGGGGGCCTGTAAATGAGCAGTTCTTC
CDR3 protein: CASSPGAGGPVNEQFF
V gene: TRBV11-2
D gene: TRBD2
J gene: TRBJ2-1
clone size: .

CDR3 DNA: TGTGCCAGCAGCAAAATACTAAGGTCCTACGAGCAGTACTTC
CDR3 protein: CASSKILRSYEQYF
V gene: TRBV21-1
D gene: .
J gene: TRBJ2-7
clone size: few

CDR3 DNA: TGTGCCAGCAGCCCACAGTGGGCCAACGTCCTGACTTTC
CDR3 protein: CASSPQWANVLTF
V gene: TRBV25-1
D gene: .
J gene: TRBJ2-6
clone size: .

CDR3 DNA: TGTGCCAGCAGCCCGGGGGGGACCCAGTACTTC
CDR3 protein: CASSPGGTQYF
V gene: TRBV7-2
D gene: TRBD2
J gene: TRBJ2-5
clone size: few

CDR3 DNA: TGTGCTAGTGGTTTGTACCGGTTCTCCTACGAGCAGTACTTC
CDR3 protein: CASGLYRFSYEQYF
V gene: TRBV12-5
D gene: .
J gene: TRBJ2-7
clone size: .

CDR3 DNA: TGCGCCAGCAGCTTGGAGGGACAGGGTGGGGTAAAGGCTTTCTTT
CDR3 protein: CASSLEGQGGVKAFF
V gene: TRBV5-1
D gene: TRBD1
J gene: TRBJ1-1
clone size: .

CDR3 DNA: TGTGCCAGCAGTTACTCGAGGGACTTAAACACCGGGGAGCTGTTTTTT
CDR3 protein: CASSYSRDLNTGELFF
V gene: TRBV6-7
D gene: .
J gene: TRBJ2-2
clone size: .

CDR3 DNA: TGTGCCAGCAGTGAAGACAGGGCGAACTATGGCTACACCTTC
CDR3 protein: CASSEDRANYGYTF
V gene: TRBV6-5
D gene: TRBD1
J gene: TRBJ1-2
clone size: .

CDR3 DNA: TGTGCCAGCAGCCAGTCGATCTCCTACGAGCAGTACTTC
CDR3 protein: CASSQSISYEQYF
V gene: TRBV7-9
D gene: .
J gene: TRBJ2-7
clone size: .

CDR3 DNA: TGTGCCAGCAGCTTAGCCGGGACAGGGGGGAACACTGAAGCTTTCTTT
CDR3 protein: CASSLAGTGGNTEAFF
V gene: TRBV7-6
D gene: TRBD1
J gene: TRBJ1-1
clone size: .

CDR3 DNA: TGTGCCAGCAGTTTATCCCCGAGCAGCGAGACAGGGGGGGATCAGCCCCAGCATTTT
CDR3 protein: CASSLSPSSETGGDQPQHF
V gene: TRBV27
D gene: TRBD1
J gene: TRBJ1-5
clone size: .

CDR3 DNA: TGTGCCAGCATACGATCCACTGAAGCTTTCTTT
CDR3 protein: CASIRSTEAFF
V gene: TRBV7-2
D gene: .
J gene: TRBJ1-1
clone size: .

CDR3 DNA: TGTGCCTGGAGTGTAGACAGTCAGAAGCAGTTCTTC
CDR3 protein: CAWSVDSQKQFF
V gene: TRBV30
D gene: .
J gene: TRBJ2-1
clone size: .

CDR3 DNA: TGTGCCAGCAGCTTGGTGGGCGAGCAGTACTTC
CDR3 protein: CASSLVGEQYF
V gene: TRBV5-6
D gene: .
J gene: TRBJ2-7
clone size: .

CDR3 DNA: TGCGCCAGCAGCCAAGAACCCCCAGGGGGAGAGGGGGAAAAACTGTTTTTT
CDR3 protein: CASSQEPPGGEGEKLFF
V gene: TRBV4-3
D gene: TRBD1
J gene: TRBJ1-4
clone size: .

CDR3 DNA: TGTGCCAGCAGCTTGGCCGGGACTCTAGCCTACGAGCAGTACTTC
CDR3 protein: CASSLAGTLAYEQYF
V gene: TRBV5-6
D gene: .
J gene: TRBJ2-7
clone size: .

CDR3 DNA: TGTGCCAGCAGCCGGGTGAACACTGAAGCTTTCTTT
CDR3 protein: CASSRVNTEAFF
V gene: TRBV7-9
D gene: .
J gene: TRBJ1-1
clone size: .